This T cell receptor (beta chain) came from a study of T cell repertoires in cytomegalovirus infection. Study-level information: As its CMV epitopes, the study selected recently identified HLA-C-restricted and well-studied HLA-B-restricted targets. It was the public TCR beta signatures that indicated both CMV infection and matching HLA type.

This clonotype has only a few counts. Its antigen is undetermined. Via MiXCR, TCRdb re-called the reads, giving one row per CDR3 protein. Of hundreds of thousands of distinct CDR3 sequences listed, almost 30% are singletons. Study-level results: Public TCR beta family frequency separated CMV-and-HLA carriers, including in an independent cohort. Clonotypes of TCR beta that were HLA-C-restricted and CMV-specific dominated the ex vivo response.

The material was cultured PBMCs, obtained from culture after CMV antigen stimulation. This TCR was sampled from a human donor in good health (CMV status not recorded). Some clones in this sample may be carry-over from other donors' samples.

The DNA for the CDR3 is TGTGCCAGCTCACCTAGCCTAATCGGACAGAATAACTATGGCTACACCTTC. It codes for CASSPSLIGQNNYGYTF. The rearrangement joins TRBV18 to TRBJ1-2; TRBD1 might be the D (6 bases). CDR3 size: 17 residues. Deletions cut 3 bases from V and 1 base from J, with 18 bases between. Germline V gene lookup returns CDR1 KGHSH and CDR2 LQKENI.